These 9 T cell receptor beta chains were all obtained from the same sample, sequenced in a study of blood T cell repertoires in COVID-19. Sequenced by immunoSEQ multiplex PCR; TCRdb stores in-frame clones only, minus some. The data show 150,000 to 200,000 clones, about 88% seen once. The sequencing input was peripheral blood. The receptors come from a man aged 55 to 70 with acute or convalescent COVID-19.

Only one count was recorded for this clone. This chain connects TRBV30 to TRBJ2-1; 14 nucleotides line up with TRBD2. The germline V gene has CDR1 GTSNPN and CDR2 SVGIG (reference sequence). The CDR3 is 16 residues long. The trim removed 5 bases at V and 10 bases at J, leaving 13 bases unmatched. CDR3 DNA: TGTGCCTGGTCGACCGGACTAGCGGGAGGAGGAGGAGAGCAGTTCTTC. Translated: CAWSTGLAGGGGEQFF.

The V and J genes are TRBV19 and TRBJ2-7; D is possibly TRBD2 (5 bases). V lost 4 bases, J lost 4 bases, and 17 bases lay in between. The CDR3 has 15 residues. The germline V gene has CDR1 LNHDA and CDR2 SQIVND (reference sequence). CDR3 protein: CASSTRPEGSYEQYF. Here the CDR3 DNA reads TGTGCCAGTAGTACCCGCCCAGAGGGTTCGTACGAGCAGTACTTC.

This rearrangement joins TRBV3-1 (or the pseudogene TRBV3-2) to TRBJ1-2; D is perhaps TRBD1 (6 bases). CDR1 is LGHDT and CDR2 is YNNKEL in the germline V gene (reference sequence). The CDR3 spans 16 residues. With 2 bases removed from V and 6 bases from J, the gap between germline ends came to 19 bases. CDR3 nucleotides: TGTGCCAGCAGCCAACCCGAACGAGGGGGAGAAGATGGCTACACCTTC. Translated: CASSQPERGGEDGYTF.

CDR3 coding DNA: TGTGCCAGTACCCTTTCAGGGTTTAGGCAAAATCAGCCCCAGCATTTT. Translation: CASTLSGFRQNQPQHF. The chain links TRBV19 to TRBJ1-5; a possible D gene is TRBD1 (5 bases). Germline V lookup: CDR1 LNHDA, CDR2 SQIVND (reference sequence). Trimming took 7 bases from V and 4 from J, leaving 20 bases between them. The CDR3 is 16 residues long.

The chain joins TRBV18 to TRBJ2-7; weak D call: TRBD1 (7 bases). The CDR3 is 12 residues long. Trimming removed 5 bases from V and 5 bases from J, with 10 bases in between. In germline, CDR1 is KGHSH, CDR2 LQKENI. The CDR3: CASSGRGDEQYV. The CDR3 DNA reads as TGTGCCAGCTCAGGCAGGGGGGACGAGCAGTACGTC.

This clone was picked up one time. The V gene is TRBV2, the J gene TRBJ1-6; no clear D. CDR1 is SNHLY and CDR2 is FYNNEI in the germline V gene. Trimming shortened V by 6 bases and J by 9 bases, and 15 bases separated the two germline ends. This CDR3 has 14 amino acids. CDR3 region: CASSPSGSLSPLHF. In nucleotides, the CDR3 is TGTGCCAGCAGCCCAAGCGGGTCCCTTTCACCCCTCCACTTT.

On this clone itself: Within the sample, other DNA sequences also encode this same CDR3. The chain couples TRBV30 to TRBJ1-5, with D maybe TRBD1 (6 bases). V lost 0 bases and J 2 bases, leaving 8 bases between the germline ends. This CDR3 contains 14 residues. Germline lookup yields CDR1 GTSNPN and CDR2 SVGIG (reference sequence). The CDR3 bases are TGTGCCTGGAGTGTAAAGGGGGGCAATCAGCCCCAGCATTTT. Protein product: CAWSVKGGNQPQHF.

The chain is built from TRBV12-5 and TRBJ1-5; 10 bases fit TRBD1. The V gene end was trimmed by 5 bases and the J gene end by 2 bases; junction bases not matched to a gene: 6. Germline values: CDR1 LGHNT, CDR2 FRNRAP. This CDR3 is 16 amino acids long. The CDR3 loop reads CASGLETGGGNQPQHF. In DNA form, the CDR3 reads TGTGCTAGTGGTCTGGAGACAGGGGGCGGCAATCAGCCCCAGCATTTT.

This clone was picked up a small number of times. V gene TRBV19 combines with J gene TRBJ1-6; D ambiguous. Per germline, CDR1 LNHDA and CDR2 SQIVND (reference sequence). The ends were cut back, 3 bases at V and 9 bases at J, with 15 bases in the middle. This CDR3 spans 15 amino acids. The CDR3 reads CASSISGAGGSPLHF. CDR3 DNA: TGTGCCAGTAGTATCTCCGGAGCTGGAGGTTCACCCCTCCACTTT.